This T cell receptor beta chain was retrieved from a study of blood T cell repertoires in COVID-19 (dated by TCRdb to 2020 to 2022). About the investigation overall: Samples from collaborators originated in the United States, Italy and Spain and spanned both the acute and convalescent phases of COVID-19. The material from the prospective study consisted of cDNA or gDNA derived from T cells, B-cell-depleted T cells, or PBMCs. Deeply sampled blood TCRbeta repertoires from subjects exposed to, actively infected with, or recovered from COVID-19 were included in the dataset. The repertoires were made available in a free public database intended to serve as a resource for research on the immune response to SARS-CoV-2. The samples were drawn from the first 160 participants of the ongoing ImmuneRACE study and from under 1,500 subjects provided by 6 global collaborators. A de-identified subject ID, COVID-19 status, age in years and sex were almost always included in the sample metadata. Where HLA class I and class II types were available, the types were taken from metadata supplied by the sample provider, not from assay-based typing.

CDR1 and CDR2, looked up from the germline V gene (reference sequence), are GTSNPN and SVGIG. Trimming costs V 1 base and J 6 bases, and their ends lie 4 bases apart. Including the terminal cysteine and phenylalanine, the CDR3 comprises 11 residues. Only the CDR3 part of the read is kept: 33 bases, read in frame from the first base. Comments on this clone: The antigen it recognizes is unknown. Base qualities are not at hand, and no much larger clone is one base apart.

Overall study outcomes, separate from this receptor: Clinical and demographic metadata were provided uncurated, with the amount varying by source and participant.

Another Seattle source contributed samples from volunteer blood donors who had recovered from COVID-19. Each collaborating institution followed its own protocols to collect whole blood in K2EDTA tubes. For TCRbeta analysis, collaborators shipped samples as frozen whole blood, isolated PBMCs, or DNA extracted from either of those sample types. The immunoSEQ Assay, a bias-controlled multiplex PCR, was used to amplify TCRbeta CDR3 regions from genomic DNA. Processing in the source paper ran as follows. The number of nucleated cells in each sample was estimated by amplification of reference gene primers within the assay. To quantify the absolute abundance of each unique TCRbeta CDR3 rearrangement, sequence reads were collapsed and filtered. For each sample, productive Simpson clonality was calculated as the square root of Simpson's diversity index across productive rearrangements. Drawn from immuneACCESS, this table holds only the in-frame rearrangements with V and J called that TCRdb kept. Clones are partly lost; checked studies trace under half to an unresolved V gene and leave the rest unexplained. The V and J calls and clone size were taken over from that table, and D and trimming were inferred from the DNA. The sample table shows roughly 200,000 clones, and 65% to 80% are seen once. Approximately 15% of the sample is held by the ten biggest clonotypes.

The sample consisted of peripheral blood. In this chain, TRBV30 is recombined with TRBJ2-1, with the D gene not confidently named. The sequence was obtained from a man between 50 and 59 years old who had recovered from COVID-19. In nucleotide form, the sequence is TGTGCCTGGAGTGCCCTCAATGAGCAGTTCTTC. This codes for CAWSALNEQFF.